Following are 32 T cell receptor beta chains from one sample sequenced in a study of control samples from healthy donors and cancer patients. Assay used: immunoSEQ multiplex PCR; TCRdb lists only in-frame clones, some missing. The sample lists around 250,000 clones, over 75% occurring once. The sample taken for sequencing was PBMCs. The receptors shown here come from a woman aged 55-70 years with lung cancer.

The V and J genes are TRBV7-2 and TRBJ1-2, with TRBD1 matching 7 bases. CDR1 and CDR2 (germline): SGHTA, FQGNSA. The junction had 9 bases not matched to a gene; V was cut back by 5 bases and J by 6 bases. The CDR3 has 14 residues. The CDR3 here is CASSLKTGPNGYTF. CDR3 DNA sequence: TGTGCCAGCAGCCTGAAGACAGGGCCAAATGGCTACACCTTC.

The chain employs TRBV6-5 and TRBJ2-7, with 8 bases fitting TRBD2. V shed 6 bases, J shed 4 bases, and the junction held 5 bases outside the gene matches. CDR3 length equals 13 residues. From germline, CDR1 is MNHEY and CDR2 SVGAGI. CDR3 amino acids: CASRNSGTYEQYF. DNA of the CDR3: TGTGCCAGCAGGAATAGCGGGACTTACGAGCAGTACTTC.

This chain links TRBV19 with TRBJ2-4; the D gene is possibly TRBD1 (7 bases). Trimming removed 4 bases at V and 9 bases at J, with 19 bases between. The CDR3 length is 15 residues. The V gene's germline CDR1 is LNHDA and CDR2 SQIVND (reference sequence). CDR3 residues: CASSTIDREVGIQYF. The DNA for the CDR3 is TGTGCCAGTAGTACCATCGACAGGGAGGTCGGCATTCAGTACTTC.

Here the CDR3 reads CASSQLNGYTF. The CDR3 DNA sequence: TGTGCCAGCAGCCAGCTAAATGGCTACACCTTC. The V gene is TRBV3-1 (or the pseudogene TRBV3-2), the J gene TRBJ1-2; D is undetermined. Germline CDR1 is LGHDT and CDR2 is YNNKEL (reference sequence). CDR3 length: 11 amino acids. V was shortened by 3 bases and J by 6 bases, with 5 bases between the two germline ends.

The CDR3 DNA is TGTGCCAGCACGGTAGGAATGAACACTGAAGCTTTCTTT. Translated: CASTVGMNTEAFF. The chain combines TRBV28 with TRBJ1-1; unclear D gene. V gave up 7 bases and J gave up 0 bases, with 9 bases separating them. This CDR3 is 13 amino acids long. Germline V CDR1 and CDR2: MDHEN, SYDVKM.

The gene calls are TRBV5-4 and TRBJ1-6; TRBD1 might be the D (5 bases). This CDR3 comprises 16 residues. Germline V gene data show CDR1 as SGHNT and CDR2 as YYREEE (reference sequence). Between the trimmed V and J ends, which lost 4 bases and 11 bases, there was a span of 22 bases. The CDR3 nucleotides are TGTGCCAGCAGCATTGACGGGGGGACTCTTGGGACACCCCTCCACTTT. This translates into CASSIDGGTLGTPLHF.

In its sample, this clone was seen once. The chain is built from TRBV20-1 and TRBJ2-7; D unclear. The CDR3 contains 11 residues. Germline V CDR1 and CDR2: DFQATT, SNEGSKA (reference sequence). Trimming stripped 2 bases from V and 3 bases from J, with 5 bases between. In DNA, the CDR3 is TGCAGTGCTAGATCCTTCTACGAGCAGTACTTC. Its translation: CSARSFYEQYF.

The V call is TRBV5-1, the J call TRBJ1-3; D is ambiguous. The V and J ends lost 4 bases and 2 bases respectively, with 10 bases between them. The CDR3 spans 14 residues. Germline V gives CDR1 SGHRS, CDR2 YFSETQ. The CDR3 loop is CASSRTSAGNTIYF. Here the CDR3 DNA reads TGCGCCAGCAGCCGGACGTCCGCTGGAAACACCATATATTTT.

V and J are TRBV27 and TRBJ1-2; 7 nucleotides agree with TRBD1. V lost 7 bases and J lost 11; bases outside the gene matches: 16. Looked up from germline, CDR1 is MNHEY and CDR2 is SMNVEV (reference sequence). The CDR3 loop spans 14 amino acids. The CDR3 nucleotides read TGTGCCAGCACCACCCTCCGAGGGGGCGCCTTTTACACCTTC. Translating gives CASTTLRGGAFYTF.

This clone was counted only a few times. The rearrangement links TRBV18 to TRBJ1-1, with no clear D. Per germline, CDR1 KGHSH and CDR2 LQKENI. V was clipped by 2 bases and J by 1 base, with 5 bases between them. The CDR3 spans 13 residues. Here the CDR3 reads CASSPERNTEAFF. CDR3 nucleotides: TGTGCCAGCTCACCAGAACGGAACACTGAAGCTTTCTTT.

The chain uses TRBV6-5 and TRBJ1-5; no clear D. Trimming removed 6 bases at V and 7 bases at J, with 13 bases between. Per germline, CDR1 MNHEY and CDR2 SVGAGI. The CDR3 totals 13 residues. The CDR3 sequence is CASRTSMGQPQHF. The CDR3 bases are TGTGCCAGCAGGACCTCAATGGGCCAGCCCCAGCATTTT.

This CDR3 reads CASGTGQRGAYEQYF. In DNA, the CDR3 is TGTGCCAGCGGTACTGGCCAGCGGGGGGCCTACGAGCAGTACTTC. The rearrangement links TRBV4-2 to TRBJ2-7, with 9 bases that match TRBD2. J lost 2 bases, V lost 8 bases, and 10 bases had no gene match. CDR1 is LGHNA and CDR2 is YNFKEQ in the germline V gene. This CDR3 is built from 15 residues.

The CDR3 reads CASSYSPSLVYEQYF. The CDR3 DNA sequence: TGTGCCAGCAGTTACTCCCCCTCTTTGGTCTACGAGCAGTACTTC. This chain joins TRBV6-5 and TRBJ2-7; D ambiguous. Trimming removed 0 bases at V and 3 bases at J, with 12 bases between. The CDR3 runs 15 residues. Germline CDR1 is MNHEY and CDR2 is SVGAGI.

The chain is built from TRBV4-1 and TRBJ2-1; D call uncertain. V lost 4 bases to trimming and J lost 0 bases, with 10 bases between them. CDR1 is MGHRA and CDR2 is YSYEKL in the germline V gene. CDR3 size: 15 residues. CDR3 in amino acids: CASSRGHGSYNEQFF. For the CDR3, the DNA is TGCGCCAGCAGCCGAGGTCATGGCTCCTACAATGAGCAGTTCTTC.

The V call is TRBV29-1, the J call TRBJ2-3; possibly TRBD1 for D (7 bases). Per the germline V gene, CDR1 is SQVTM and CDR2 is ANQGSEA. The V and J ends lost 1 base and 5 bases respectively, with 13 bases between them. The CDR3 is made up of 14 amino acids. CDR3 nucleotide sequence: TGCAGCGTTGAAGCACCCCAGGGGGGAGATACGCAGTATTTT. Its translation is CSVEAPQGGDTQYF.

The chain recombines TRBV29-1 with TRBJ1-1; no clear D gene. Germline-derived CDR1 and CDR2 are SQVTM and ANQGSEA. This CDR3 spans 12 amino acids. Trimming pared 5 bases from V and 0 bases from J, leaving 7 bases between. CDR3 protein: CSVQRLNTEAFF. The CDR3 DNA sequence: TGCAGCGTTCAAAGGTTGAACACTGAAGCTTTCTTT.

In this sample, this clone turned up once. The chain links TRBV28 to TRBJ1-2; 7 bases line up with TRBD1. Germline loops: CDR1 MDHEN, CDR2 SYDVKM. The J segment lost 8 bases and the V segment lost 7 bases, leaving 10 bases of the junction unmatched. The CDR3 extends over 13 amino acids. The CDR3 protein is CASTPSGDRGYTF. CDR3 coding DNA: TGTGCCAGCACCCCCTCGGGGGACAGAGGCTACACCTTC.

The chain has TRBV5-4 and TRBJ1-3; 9 bases line up with TRBD1. This CDR3 region has 16 residues. Germline CDR1 is SGHNT and CDR2 is YYREEE (reference sequence). V shed 0 bases, J shed 2 bases, and the junction held 3 bases outside the gene matches. CDR3 nucleotide sequence: TGTGCCAGCAGCTTGGACAGGGGGCTCACTGGAAACACCATATATTTT. The encoded protein is CASSLDRGLTGNTIYF. The complete variable domain, with remaining parts taken from reference TRBV5-4 and TRBJ1-3, reads ETGVTQSPTHLIKTRGQQVTLRCSSQSGHNTVSWYQQALGQGPQFIFQYYREEENGRGNFPPRFSGLQFPNYSSELNVNALELDDSALYLCASSLDRGLTGNTIYFGEGSWLTVV.

The CDR3 spells CASSDEYRLGPPSTDTQYF. The CDR3 DNA follows: TGTGCCAGCAGTGACGAGTACCGCCTGGGCCCTCCTAGCACAGATACGCAGTATTTT. The chain links TRBV6-4 to TRBJ2-3; D unclear. CDR1 and CDR2 from the germline V gene are MRHNA and SNTAGT. Trimming left V 2 bases short and J 0 bases short, with 21 bases between. The CDR3 runs 19 residues.

V gene TRBV9 combines with J gene TRBJ2-1, with a possible D match to TRBD1 (6 bases). Germline V gene data show CDR1 as SGDLS and CDR2 as YYNGEE. CDR3 length: 15 residues. V lost 3 bases and J lost 0, with 10 bases in between. The CDR3 DNA reads TGTGCCAGCAGCGCTAGGGGGAGCTCCTACAATGAGCAGTTCTTC. Its protein product is CASSARGSSYNEQFF.

The gene calls are TRBV2 and TRBJ2-7; 8 bases line up with TRBD2. Germline CDR1 SNHLY, CDR2 FYNNEI. The CDR3 sequence is 14 residues long. V lost 6 bases to trimming and J lost 4 bases; unmatched junction nucleotides: 8. CDR3 region: CASRDPAGAYEQYF. The CDR3 coding sequence is TGTGCCAGCAGGGACCCAGCGGGGGCTTACGAGCAGTACTTC.

CDR3 nucleotides: TGTGCCAGCACCTTAGCGGGAGGGCCAGGAGAGCAGTTCTTC. Protein product: CASTLAGGPGEQFF. The J gene is TRBJ2-1, the V gene TRBV6-5; TRBD2 agrees at 11 bases. The germline V gene encodes CDR1 MNHEY and CDR2 SVGAGI. This CDR3 has 14 residues. Trimming at V came to 7 bases and at J to 10 bases, leaving 9 bases not matched to a gene.

The V and J genes are TRBV29-1 and TRBJ1-2; perhaps TRBD1 as D (5 bases). Looked up from germline, CDR1 is SQVTM and CDR2 is ANQGSEA. The germline V and J ends were trimmed by 4 bases and 4 bases, with 13 bases remaining between them. The CDR3 is 13 residues long. The CDR3 is CSVVGVGFYGYTF. DNA of the CDR3: TGCAGCGTTGTAGGGGTGGGGTTCTATGGCTACACCTTC.

Remarks on this clone: The sample holds other DNA sequences that translate to the same CDR3. The chain combines TRBV4-1 with TRBJ1-4; 7 bases fit TRBD1. CDR1 and CDR2 (germline): MGHRA, YSYEKL. V shed 1 base and J 6 bases; nucleotides not matched to a gene: 2. The CDR3 covers 14 residues. CDR3 nucleotide sequence: TGCGCCAGCAGCCAAGTGGGGACAGATGAAAAACTGTTTTTT. Residues: CASSQVGTDEKLFF.

This clone has just one count. The rearrangement links TRBV5-4 to TRBJ2-3; D could derive from TRBD1 or TRBD2 (6 bases each). Germline V gene lookup returns CDR1 SGHNT and CDR2 YYREEE (reference sequence). The CDR3 consists of 17 residues. The V gene lost 4 bases and the J gene lost 6 bases, with 24 bases spanning the gap. The CDR3 sequence: CASSPGASAPKGDTQYF. DNA of the CDR3: TGTGCCAGCAGCCCGGGGGCTAGCGCCCCAAAGGGGGATACGCAGTATTTT.

CDR3 nucleotide sequence: TGTGCCAGTAGGGAGGGGGGGACTAATGAAAAACTGTTTTTT. Translating it yields CASREGGTNEKLFF. The V call is TRBV19, the J call TRBJ1-4; weak D call: TRBD1 (6 bases). Trimming cost V 6 bases and J 2 bases, with 10 bases left between them. Germline V gene sequence: CDR1 LNHDA, CDR2 SQIVND (reference sequence). CDR3 length: 14 residues.

The chain recombines TRBV4-2 with TRBJ2-3; D is undetermined. V was shortened by 4 bases and J by 0 bases, with 11 bases between the two germline ends. Germline V CDR1 and CDR2: LGHNA, YNFKEQ. CDR3 length: 15 residues. CDR3 DNA: TGTGCCAGCAGCCGAGAGGCGTCTAGCACAGATACGCAGTATTTT. It is translated as CASSREASSTDTQYF.

The sample holds one count of this clone. The chain joins TRBV5-1 to TRBJ1-6; a possible D gene is TRBD1 (6 bases). The V end lost 0 bases, the J end lost 8 bases, and 15 bases lay between the germline ends. This CDR3 is built from 16 residues. Germline lookup yields CDR1 SGHRS and CDR2 YFSETQ. The CDR3 DNA follows: TGCGCCAGCAGCTTGGGGGGAGGACAGCGAGATTCACCCCTCCACTTT. Translating gives CASSLGGGQRDSPLHF.

In this sample, this clone turned up once. This rearrangement joins TRBV4-2 to TRBJ1-1; D may be TRBD1 (6 bases). The ends were cut back, 4 bases at V and 4 bases at J, with 16 bases in the middle. The length of the CDR3 is 15 residues. The V gene's germline CDR1 is LGHNA and CDR2 YNFKEQ. The CDR3 loop reads CASSREGGGGTEAFF. In nucleotides, the CDR3 is TGTGCCAGCAGCCGCGAGGGCGGAGGGGGCACTGAAGCTTTCTTT.

The chain couples TRBV7-8 to TRBJ1-2; 9 bases match TRBD1. The germline V gene has CDR1 SGHVS and CDR2 FQNEAQ. The CDR3 totals 16 residues. V lost 2 bases and J lost 8; bases outside the gene matches: 12. CDR3 bases: TGTGCCAGCAGCTTAACTGTGGGGACAGGGTTTAGAGGCTACACCTTC. Its translation: CASSLTVGTGFRGYTF.

The J gene is TRBJ2-2, the V gene TRBV5-1; 7 nucleotides agree with TRBD1. The CDR3 is made up of 15 amino acids. V lost 4 bases and J lost 2; bases outside the gene matches: 5. The germline gives CDR1 SGHRS, CDR2 YFSETQ. Here the CDR3 DNA reads TGCGCCAGCAGCACCGGACAGGTTAACACCGGGGAGCTGTTTTTT. Translation: CASSTGQVNTGELFF.

The chain carries TRBV19 and TRBJ1-1, with D possibly TRBD1 on 6 matching bases. This CDR3 has 16 amino acids. Trimming left V 1 base short and J 0 bases short, with 12 bases between. Germline values: CDR1 LNHDA, CDR2 SQIVND (reference sequence). The CDR3 nucleotides are TGTGCCAGTAGTATAGTTTGGGGGCCCATGAACACTGAAGCTTTCTTT. It encodes CASSIVWGPMNTEAFF.